Detailed here is one TCR beta chain. Assay: immunoSEQ multiplex PCR; the TCRdb copy retains only in-frame clones and omits some. The sample comprises some 300,000 clones, approximately 90% of which are singletons, and 6% to 8% rests with the top ten. This specimen comes from a study of blood T cell repertoires in COVID-19. Looking at the study overall: Specimens from acute and convalescent COVID-19 originated in the United States, Italy and Spain.

Germline assignment: CDR1 MNHEY and CDR2 SVGEGT. The CDR3 runs 15 residues. V lost 2 bases, J lost 4 bases, and 12 bases lay in between. The sequencing input was peripheral blood. This chain links TRBV6-2 or TRBV6-3 with TRBJ1-5, with no clear D. The sequence was obtained from a woman in her forties or fifties with COVID-19, enrolled during active disease. The CDR3 loop is CASSYELGRNQPQHF. CDR3 in DNA: TGTGCCAGCAGTTACGAGTTGGGGAGGAATCAGCCCCAGCATTTT.